This is a list of T cell receptor beta chains from one sample in a study of cytomegalovirus exposure and HLA in healthy donors. Only in-frame clones appear in the TCRdb table, and some are missing; sequencing was by immunoSEQ multiplex PCR. This table has around 80,000 clones, 75% to 80% appearing once. Sample: PBMCs. All receptors derive from a female donor in good health and CMV-seronegative. Each CDR3 is given with its conserved first and last residue.

CDR3aa: CAWSTGQGAPDWGKLFF
v_gene: TRBV30
j_gene: TRBJ1-4

CDR3aa: CASTITFGQGAEQPQHF
v_gene: TRBV7-9
j_gene: TRBJ1-5

CDR3aa: CASSLPQGNTEAFF
v_gene: TRBV7-9
j_gene: TRBJ1-1

CDR3aa: CASSQDRTVNTEAFF
v_gene: TRBV4-1
j_gene: TRBJ1-1

CDR3aa: CATSRGAGGGYTF
v_gene: TRBV15
j_gene: TRBJ1-2

CDR3aa: CASSLLAATQETQYF
v_gene: TRBV28
j_gene: TRBJ2-5

CDR3aa: CASSYSRGRGTEAFF
v_gene: TRBV6-5
j_gene: TRBJ1-1

CDR3aa: CASSLELGFGNEQFF
v_gene: TRBV5-8
j_gene: TRBJ2-1

CDR3aa: CASSDLAGGGEQYF
v_gene: TRBV5-1
j_gene: TRBJ2-7

CDR3aa: CASSEDGRSSYEQYF
v_gene: TRBV2
j_gene: TRBJ2-7

CDR3aa: CASSVALGPVDTQYF
v_gene: TRBV7-8
j_gene: TRBJ2-3

CDR3aa: CASSYYRAREAFF
v_gene: TRBV5-6
j_gene: TRBJ1-1

CDR3aa: CASSYQGSEKLFF
v_gene: TRBV6-5
j_gene: TRBJ1-4

CDR3aa: CASSRRGARGEQYF
v_gene: TRBV14
j_gene: TRBJ2-7

CDR3aa: CASSVTGNLNTEAFF
v_gene: TRBV27
j_gene: TRBJ1-1

CDR3aa: CASSPKFGGGYEQYF
v_gene: TRBV6-5
j_gene: TRBJ2-7

CDR3aa: CASSLVASSGEKLFF
v_gene: TRBV5-1
j_gene: TRBJ1-4

CDR3aa: CASSPDTNYGYTF
v_gene: TRBV11-2
j_gene: TRBJ1-2

CDR3aa: CASSPEQAGGGEQYF
v_gene: TRBV6-6
j_gene: TRBJ2-7

CDR3aa: CASSPLVGPVTQYF
v_gene: TRBV9
j_gene: TRBJ2-3

CDR3aa: CASGRKTGSGAFF
v_gene: TRBV2
j_gene: TRBJ1-1

CDR3aa: CASRETSGSETQYF
v_gene: TRBV2
j_gene: TRBJ2-5

CDR3aa: CASSLTTGGTYNEQFF
v_gene: TRBV5-1
j_gene: TRBJ2-1